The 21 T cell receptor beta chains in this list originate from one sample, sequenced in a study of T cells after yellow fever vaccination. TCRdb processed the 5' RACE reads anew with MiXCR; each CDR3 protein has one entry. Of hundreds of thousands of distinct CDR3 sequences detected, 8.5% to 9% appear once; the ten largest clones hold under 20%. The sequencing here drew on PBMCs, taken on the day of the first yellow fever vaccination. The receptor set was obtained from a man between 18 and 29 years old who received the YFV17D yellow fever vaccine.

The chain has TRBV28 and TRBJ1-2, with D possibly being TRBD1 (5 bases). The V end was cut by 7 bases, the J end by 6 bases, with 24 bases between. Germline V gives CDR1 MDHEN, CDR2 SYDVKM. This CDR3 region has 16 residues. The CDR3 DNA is TGTGCCAGCATCCGACCCGTGGGCGGCAGGGAGGATGGCTACACCTTC. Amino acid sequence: CASIRPVGGREDGYTF.

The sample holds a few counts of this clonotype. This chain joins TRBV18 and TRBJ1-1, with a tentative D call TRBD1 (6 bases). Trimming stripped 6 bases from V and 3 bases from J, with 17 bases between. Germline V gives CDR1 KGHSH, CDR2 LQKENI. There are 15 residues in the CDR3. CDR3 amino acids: CASSPNESGDTEAFF. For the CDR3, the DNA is TGTGCCAGCTCCCCTAACGAGTCAGGGGACACTGAAGCTTTCTTT.

CDR3 sequence reads: CASSFLNPKGTSDFRDTQYF. The DNA for the CDR3 is TGTGCCAGCAGCTTCCTAAACCCGAAAGGGACTAGCGACTTTCGAGATACGCAGTATTTT. The rearrangement uses TRBV11-1 and TRBJ2-3; 10 bases line up with TRBD2. The CDR3 length is 20 residues. CDR1 and CDR2 from the germline V gene are SGHAT and FQDESV (reference sequence). V dropped 3 bases and J dropped 5; count of bases not matched to a gene: 20.

CDR3 residues: CSVERRGDTGELFF. In nucleotides, the CDR3 is TGCAGCGTTGAACGACGTGGGGACACCGGGGAGCTGTTTTTT. The rearrangement joins TRBV29-1 to TRBJ2-2; D is unclear. V was clipped by 2 bases and J by 3 bases, with 10 bases between them. The V gene's germline CDR1 is SQVTM and CDR2 ANQGSEA. This CDR3 comprises 14 residues.

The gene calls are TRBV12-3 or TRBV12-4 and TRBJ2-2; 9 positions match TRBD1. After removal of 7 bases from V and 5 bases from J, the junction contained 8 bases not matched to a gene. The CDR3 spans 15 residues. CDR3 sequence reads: CASKPRDRVTGELFF. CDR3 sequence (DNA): TGTGCCAGCAAACCCCGGGACAGGGTAACCGGGGAGCTGTTTTTT.

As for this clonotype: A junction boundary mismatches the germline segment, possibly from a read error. The CDR3 DNA reads as TGTGCCAGCAGCTACTACATGGGGGGGCAAAATTCACCCCTCCACTTT. Protein: CASSYYMGGQNSPLHF. The rearrangement joins TRBV6-5 to TRBJ1-6, with D perhaps TRBD1 (6 bases). The CDR3 length is 16 residues. The germline CDR1 and CDR2 sequences are MNHEY and SVGAGI.

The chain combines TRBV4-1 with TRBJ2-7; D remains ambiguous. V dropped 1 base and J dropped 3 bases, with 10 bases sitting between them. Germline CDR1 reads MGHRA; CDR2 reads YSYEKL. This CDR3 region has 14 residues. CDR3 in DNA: TGCGCCAGCAGCCAAGGAGGCCCATTCTACGAGCAGTACTTC. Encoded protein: CASSQGGPFYEQYF.

The CDR3 nucleotides read TGCGCCAGCAGCCTGACAGGGGTCACCGGGGAGCTGTTTTTT. Protein product: CASSLTGVTGELFF. The gene calls are TRBV5-1 and TRBJ2-2, with 8 bases fitting TRBD1. From germline, CDR1 is SGHRS and CDR2 YFSETQ. This CDR3 has 14 amino acids. V lost 4 bases to trimming and J lost 4 bases; unmatched junction nucleotides: 3.

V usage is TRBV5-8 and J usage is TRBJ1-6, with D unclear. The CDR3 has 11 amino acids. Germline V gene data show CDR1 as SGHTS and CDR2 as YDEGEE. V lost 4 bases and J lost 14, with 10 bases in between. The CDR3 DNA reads TGTGCCAGCAGCCTCCGAGTAGCCCTCCACTTT. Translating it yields CASSLRVALHF.

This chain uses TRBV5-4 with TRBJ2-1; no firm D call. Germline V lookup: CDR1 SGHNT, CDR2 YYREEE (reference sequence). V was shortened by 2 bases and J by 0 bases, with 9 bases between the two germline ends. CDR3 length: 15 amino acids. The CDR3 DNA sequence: TGTGCCAGCAGCTTTGATGGATTCTCCTACAATGAGCAGTTCTTC. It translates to CASSFDGFSYNEQFF.

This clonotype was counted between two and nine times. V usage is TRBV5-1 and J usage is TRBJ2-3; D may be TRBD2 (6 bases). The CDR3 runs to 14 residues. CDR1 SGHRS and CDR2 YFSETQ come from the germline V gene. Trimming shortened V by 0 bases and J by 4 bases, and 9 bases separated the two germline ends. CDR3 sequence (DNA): TGCGCCAGCAGCTTGGAGACTAGTCCAGATACGCAGTATTTT. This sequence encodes CASSLETSPDTQYF.

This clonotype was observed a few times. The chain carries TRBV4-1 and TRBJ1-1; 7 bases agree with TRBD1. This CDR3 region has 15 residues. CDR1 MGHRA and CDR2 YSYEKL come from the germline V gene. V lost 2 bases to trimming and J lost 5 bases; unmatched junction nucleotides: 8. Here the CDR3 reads CASSQQDRAGTEAFF. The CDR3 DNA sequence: TGCGCCAGCAGCCAACAAGACAGGGCGGGGACTGAAGCTTTCTTT.

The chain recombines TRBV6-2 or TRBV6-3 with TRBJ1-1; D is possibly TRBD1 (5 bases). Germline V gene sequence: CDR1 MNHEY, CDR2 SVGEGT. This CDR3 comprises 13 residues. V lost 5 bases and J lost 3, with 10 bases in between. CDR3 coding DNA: TGTGCCAGCAGTCCCGGGACCTACACTGAAGCTTTCTTT. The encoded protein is CASSPGTYTEAFF.

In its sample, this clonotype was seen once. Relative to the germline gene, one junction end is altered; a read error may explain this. The CDR3 DNA reads as TGTGCCAGCAGCTTGGAAGGCAATCAGCCCCTGCATTTT. Translating it yields CASSLEGNQPLHF. The chain joins TRBV5-5 to TRBJ1-5; D not resolved. This CDR3 is built from 13 residues. The germline V gene encodes CDR1 SGHKS and CDR2 YYEKEE (reference sequence).

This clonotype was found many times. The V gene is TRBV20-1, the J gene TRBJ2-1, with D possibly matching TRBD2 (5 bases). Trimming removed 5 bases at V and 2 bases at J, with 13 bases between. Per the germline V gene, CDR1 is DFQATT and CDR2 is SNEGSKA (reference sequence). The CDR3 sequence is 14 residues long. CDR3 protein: CSALRGGAYNEQFF. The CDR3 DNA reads TGCAGTGCTCTCCGGGGTGGAGCCTACAATGAGCAGTTCTTC.

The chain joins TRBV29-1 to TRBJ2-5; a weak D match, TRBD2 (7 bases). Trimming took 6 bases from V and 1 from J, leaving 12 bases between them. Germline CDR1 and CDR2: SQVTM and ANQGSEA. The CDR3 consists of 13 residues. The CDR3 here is CSVMRGPQETQYF. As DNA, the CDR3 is TGCAGCGTGATGCGGGGGCCCCAAGAGACCCAGTACTTC.

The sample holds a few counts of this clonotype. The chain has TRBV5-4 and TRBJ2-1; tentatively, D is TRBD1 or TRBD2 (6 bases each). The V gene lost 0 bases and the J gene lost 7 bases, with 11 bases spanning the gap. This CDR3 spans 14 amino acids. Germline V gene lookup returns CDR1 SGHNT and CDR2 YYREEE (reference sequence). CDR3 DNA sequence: TGTGCCAGCAGCTTGGCCGGAGGGGGGAATGAGCAGTTCTTC. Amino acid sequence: CASSLAGGGNEQFF.

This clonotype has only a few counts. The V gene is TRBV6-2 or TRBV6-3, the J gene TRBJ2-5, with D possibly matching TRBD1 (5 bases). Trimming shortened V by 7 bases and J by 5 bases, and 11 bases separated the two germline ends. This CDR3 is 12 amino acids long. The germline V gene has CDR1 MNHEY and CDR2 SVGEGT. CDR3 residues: CASTDSLETQYF. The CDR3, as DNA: TGTGCCAGCACCGACAGCCTCGAGACCCAGTACTTC.

The CDR3 DNA follows: TGTGCCAGCAGTTCCCCCCAGGGGGACTATGGCTACACCTTC. The encoded protein is CASSSPQGDYGYTF. The chain joins TRBV6-2 or TRBV6-3 to TRBJ1-2, with 7 positions matching TRBD1. CDR3 size: 14 residues. The V gene end was trimmed by 4 bases and the J gene end by 3 bases; junction bases not matched to a gene: 5. CDR1 MNHEY and CDR2 SVGEGT come from the germline V gene.

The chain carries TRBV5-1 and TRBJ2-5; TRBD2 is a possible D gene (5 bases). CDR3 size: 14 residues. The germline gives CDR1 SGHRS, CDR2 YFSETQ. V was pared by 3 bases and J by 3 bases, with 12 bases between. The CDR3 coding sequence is TGCGCCAGCAGCTCGTCGGGGAAGGAAGAGACCCAGTACTTC. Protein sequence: CASSSSGKEETQYF.

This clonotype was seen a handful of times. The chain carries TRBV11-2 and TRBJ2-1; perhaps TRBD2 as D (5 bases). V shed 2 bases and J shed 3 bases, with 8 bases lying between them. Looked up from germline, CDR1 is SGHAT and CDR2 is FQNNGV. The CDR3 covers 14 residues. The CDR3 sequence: CASSLKSGYNEQFF. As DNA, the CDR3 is TGTGCCAGCAGCTTAAAGAGCGGCTACAATGAGCAGTTCTTC.